This T cell receptor beta chain was obtained from a study of T-cell memory formation after mild COVID-19. Points from the study as a whole: The study found balanced CD4/CD8 in clones contracting day 15 to 85 and a CD4+ lean in later expanders. The finding that pre-infection memory included some responding clones suggested that cross-reactive memory joined.

TCRdb analysed the 5' RACE reads with MiXCR anew, one entry per CDR3 protein. Found here are almost 250,000 distinct CDR3 sequences, 15% of them singletons; the top ten hold 2% to 2.5%. In germline, CDR1 is DFQATT, CDR2 SNEGSKA (reference sequence). The CDR3 runs to 11 residues. V shed 7 bases and J shed 6 bases, with 13 bases lying between them. As concerns this clonotype: Its specificity is unknown.

The rearrangement joins TRBV20-1 to TRBJ2-7; D ambiguous. The sequenced sample was PBMCs or a T cell subset sorted from them (not recorded which). The TCR originated in an adult woman who had mild COVID-19 (a few samples of this study predate the infection). Cell type and time point are not known. The CDR3 coding sequence is TGCAGTGTTCGACGATCCGCCGAGCAGTACTTC. Translated, it gives CSVRRSAEQYF.